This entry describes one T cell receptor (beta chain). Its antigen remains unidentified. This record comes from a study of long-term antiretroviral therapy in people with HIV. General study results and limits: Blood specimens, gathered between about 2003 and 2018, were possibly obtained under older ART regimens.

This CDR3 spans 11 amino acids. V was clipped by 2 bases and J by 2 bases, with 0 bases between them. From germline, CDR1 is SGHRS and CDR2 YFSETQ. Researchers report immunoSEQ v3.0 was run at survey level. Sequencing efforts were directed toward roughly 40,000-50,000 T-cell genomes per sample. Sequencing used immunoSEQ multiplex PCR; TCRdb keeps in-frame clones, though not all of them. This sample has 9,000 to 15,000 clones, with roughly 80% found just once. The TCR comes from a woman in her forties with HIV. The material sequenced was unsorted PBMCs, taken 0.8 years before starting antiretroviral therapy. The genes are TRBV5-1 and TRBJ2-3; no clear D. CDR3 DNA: TGCGCCAGCAGCTTCACAGATACGCAGTATTTT. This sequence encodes CASSFTDTQYF.